This TCR beta chain was identified during a study of OX40 agonist ivuxolimab in advanced cancers. V was trimmed by 0 bases and J by 5 bases, leaving 11 bases between them. This CDR3 has 15 amino acids. Per the germline V gene, CDR1 is SNHLY and CDR2 is FYNNEI. TCRdb's copy holds only in-frame clones and misses some; the assay was immunoSEQ multiplex PCR. The top ten hold approximately 11% of the sample, which has approximately 82,000 clones, approximately 88% seen once. As concerns this clone: Antigen: not known.

Study-wide points: Average numbers of expanded clones were greater in CD8+ T cells than in CD4+.

The receptor was isolated from an adult with an advanced solid tumor such as melanoma, head and neck, liver or kidney cancer. The chain couples TRBV2 to TRBJ1-5; possible D gene TRBD1, 5 bases. The sample in question was CD4+ or CD8+ T cells sorted from blood, obtained in a trial of the OX40 agonist ivuxolimab. The CDR3 DNA reads TGTGCCAGCAGTGAAGCGCGAGGGGCTTATCAGCCCCAGCATTTT. As protein: CASSEARGAYQPQHF.